This T cell receptor beta chain was sequenced for a study of shared clonotypes between healthy human individuals. Using immunoSEQ multiplex PCR, the repertoire was profiled, and TCRdb retains in-frame clones only, with some absent. The table records about 1 million clones, 65% to 80% of them present only once. This CDR3 contains 14 residues. V lost 8 bases and J 4 bases, leaving 17 bases between the germline ends. Germline-derived CDR1 and CDR2 are LNHDA and SQIVND (reference sequence). The sequenced sample consisted of memory CD4+ T cells sorted from blood. Subset noted: CD45RA-negative fraction. The receptor's source is a man between 18 and 35 years old in good health. V and J are TRBV19 and TRBJ2-5; D is unclear. DNA for the CDR3: TGTGCCAGTCGCAACACCCTTCGAGGAGAGACCCAGTACTTC. This sequence encodes CASRNTLRGETQYF.